One sample yielded the 19 T cell receptor beta chains listed below, sequenced in a study of blood T cell repertoires in COVID-19. Generated by immunoSEQ multiplex PCR, the TCRdb table keeps only in-frame clones and is missing some. The sample holds over 90,000 clones, about nine tenths seen once. Specimen: peripheral blood. These receptors all stem from a woman in her 70s with acute or convalescent COVID-19.

The rearrangement uses TRBV28 and TRBJ1-5; 8 bases fit TRBD1. The germline gives CDR1 MDHEN, CDR2 SYDVKM. J gave up 6 bases and V 6 bases, and 13 bases lay outside the gene matches. This CDR3 contains 16 residues. Here the CDR3 reads CASSPPTGVGGQPQHF. The CDR3 nucleotides are TGTGCCAGCAGCCCGCCGACAGGGGTGGGTGGTCAGCCCCAGCATTTT.

This clone was found once. The chain employs TRBV20-1 and TRBJ2-7; D remains ambiguous. Trimming took off 3 bases at V and 2 bases at J, with 8 bases between the two ends. The CDR3 spans 12 residues. Germline V gene data show CDR1 as DFQATT and CDR2 as SNEGSKA (reference sequence). This CDR3 reads CSASVTAYEQYF. The CDR3 coding sequence is TGCAGTGCTAGTGTTACGGCCTACGAGCAGTACTTC.

J is TRBJ1-2 and V is TRBV27; 10 positions match TRBD1. The trim removed 5 bases at V and 6 bases at J, leaving 6 bases unmatched. Germline V gives CDR1 MNHEY, CDR2 SMNVEV (reference sequence). The CDR3 spans 14 residues. The CDR3 DNA reads TGTGCCAGCAGTCTAGGACAGGGGGTGAATGGCTACACCTTC. Its translation is CASSLGQGVNGYTF.

V is TRBV18 and J is TRBJ2-7; a possible D gene is TRBD2 (7 bases). V dropped 5 bases and J dropped 6 bases, with 26 bases sitting between them. The CDR3 has 17 amino acids. CDR1 is KGHSH, CDR2 LQKENI, per germline. For the CDR3, the DNA is TGTGCCAGCTCAGACCCCTCGGGAGAAGGACTAGGGGGCGAGCAGTACTTC. This gives the protein CASSDPSGEGLGGEQYF.

The V call is TRBV14, the J call TRBJ1-2, with TRBD1 matching over 9 bases. The CDR3 length is 21 residues. The V segment lost 0 bases and the J segment 6 bases; nucleotides outside the gene matches: 23. Germline loops: CDR1 SGHDN, CDR2 FVKESK. Written as DNA, the CDR3 is TGTGCCAGCAGCCAAGATTATCTGATTCTCTCCCCCGTCGGGGACAGGGATGGCTACACCTTC. Translated: CASSQDYLILSPVGDRDGYTF.

This chain uses TRBV7-6 with TRBJ2-5; TRBD2 might be the D (5 bases). The germline CDR1 and CDR2 sequences are SGHVS and FNYEAQ. The ends were cut back, 1 base at V and 0 bases at J, with 18 bases in the middle. The CDR3 spans 18 residues. CDR3 coding DNA: TGTGCCAGCAGCTTAGTAGGGAGCGGCCTGGGAAACCAAGAGACCCAGTACTTC. It is translated as CASSLVGSGLGNQETQYF. Complete variable domain (other parts from reference TRBV7-6 and TRBJ2-5): GAGVSQSPRYKVTKRGQDVALRCDPISGHVSLYWYRQALGQGPEFLTYFNYEAQQDKSGLPNDRFSAERPEGSISTLTIQRTEQRDSAMYRCASSLVGSGLGNQETQYFGPGTRLLVL.

The chain has TRBV29-1 and TRBJ2-2, with TRBD1 matching 8 bases. The CDR3 is made up of 12 amino acids. CDR1 is SQVTM and CDR2 is ANQGSEA in the germline V gene. The J segment lost 7 bases and the V segment lost 5 bases, leaving 3 bases of the junction unmatched. CDR3 loop: CSVRQGNGELFF. CDR3 in DNA: TGCAGCGTTCGACAGGGGAACGGGGAGCTGTTTTTT.

The gene calls are TRBV24-1 and TRBJ2-7; possibly TRBD2 for D (7 bases). Germline V lookup: CDR1 KGHDR, CDR2 SFDVKD. V was trimmed by 0 bases and J by 1 base, leaving 12 bases between them. CDR3 length: 16 amino acids. CDR3 DNA: TGTGCCACCAGTGATTTGGGGGGGGCCACATCCTACGAGCAGTACGTC. Encoded protein: CATSDLGGATSYEQYV.

The chain uses TRBV11-1 and TRBJ2-2, with TRBD1 matching over 7 bases. CDR1 SGHAT and CDR2 FQDESV come from the germline V gene (reference sequence). The CDR3 consists of 14 residues. V shed 8 bases and J 2 bases; nucleotides not matched to a gene: 5. The CDR3 loop reads CASRDRRNTGELFF. The CDR3 coding sequence is TGTGCCAGCCGGGACAGACGAAACACCGGGGAGCTGTTTTTT.

In this sample, this clone turned up once. The gene calls are TRBV3-1 (or the pseudogene TRBV3-2) and TRBJ2-7; no firm D call. There are 12 residues in the CDR3. Germline V gene lookup returns CDR1 LGHDT and CDR2 YNNKEL (reference sequence). Trimming removed 4 bases from V and 3 bases from J, with 7 bases in between. The CDR3: CASSLSFYEQYF. As DNA, the CDR3 is TGTGCCAGCAGCCTTTCCTTCTACGAGCAGTACTTC.

This clone was found once. The chain combines TRBV3-1 (or the pseudogene TRBV3-2) with TRBJ1-2, with 8 bases that match TRBD1. After removal of 5 bases from V and 7 bases from J, the junction contained 3 bases not matched to a gene. This CDR3 is 12 amino acids long. Germline V gene data show CDR1 as LGHDT and CDR2 as YNNKEL (reference sequence). CDR3: CASSSTGVGYTF. CDR3 DNA: TGTGCCAGCAGCTCGACAGGGGTTGGCTACACCTTC.

V gene TRBV19 combines with J gene TRBJ1-2; 11 bases fit TRBD1. CDR3 length: 13 amino acids. Unmatched junction bases numbered 2, after V lost 3 bases and J lost 8 bases. Germline loops: CDR1 LNHDA, CDR2 SQIVND (reference sequence). CDR3 amino acids: CASSMGQGGGYTF. DNA of the CDR3: TGTGCCAGTAGTATGGGACAGGGGGGCGGCTACACCTTC.

This clone was observed a single time. The chain couples TRBV7-9 to TRBJ2-3, with TRBD1 identical over 9 bases. J gave up 0 bases and V 5 bases, and 9 bases lay outside the gene matches. In germline, CDR1 is SEHNR, CDR2 FQNEAQ (reference sequence). This CDR3 contains 17 residues. Here the CDR3 reads CASSQGPGQGSTDTQYF. The CDR3 DNA is TGTGCCAGCAGCCAGGGACCGGGACAGGGAAGCACAGATACGCAGTATTTT.

The J gene is TRBJ2-2, the V gene TRBV6-5; 7 positions agree with TRBD1. CDR1 MNHEY and CDR2 SVGAGI come from the germline V gene. The ends lost 6 bases at V and 8 bases at J; junction bases unmatched: 9. This CDR3 region has 14 residues. The CDR3 is CASRADRVAGELFF. CDR3 bases: TGTGCCAGCAGAGCTGACAGGGTAGCAGGGGAGCTGTTTTTT.

This clone has only a few counts. The DNA for the CDR3 is TGTGCCAGTAGTCAAACAGGGGGCTTAGGCAATCAGCCCCAGCATTTT. This sequence encodes CASSQTGGLGNQPQHF. This rearrangement joins TRBV19 to TRBJ1-5; 9 nucleotides match TRBD1. The germline V gene has CDR1 LNHDA and CDR2 SQIVND (reference sequence). CDR3 length: 16 amino acids. The V gene end was trimmed by 5 bases and the J gene end by 2 bases; junction bases not matched to a gene: 7.

The CDR3: CASSEGLYSNQPQHF. The CDR3 DNA is TGTGCCAGCAGTGAAGGACTGTATAGCAATCAGCCCCAGCATTTT. The V gene is TRBV2, the J gene TRBJ1-5; D is undetermined. Per germline, CDR1 SNHLY and CDR2 FYNNEI. The length of the CDR3 is 15 residues. V gave up 1 base and J gave up 0 bases, with 7 bases separating them.

The rearrangement joins TRBV5-1 to TRBJ2-7; TRBD2 aligns across 10 bases. Germline lookup yields CDR1 SGHRS and CDR2 YFSETQ. Trimming cost V 4 bases and J 2 bases; bases outside gene matches: 6. There are 15 residues in the CDR3. CDR3 coding DNA: TGCGCCAGCAGCCGAATAGCGGGAGGAACCTACGAGCAGTACTTC. Translated, it gives CASSRIAGGTYEQYF.

This clone was seen a single time. V and J are TRBV28 and TRBJ1-2, with 9 bases aligning to TRBD1. Germline V gene lookup returns CDR1 MDHEN and CDR2 SYDVKM. V lost 1 base and J lost 13; bases outside the gene matches: 7. There are 13 residues in the CDR3. CDR3 residues: CASSLLVGQGGTF. CDR3 bases: TGTGCCAGCAGTTTATTAGTGGGACAGGGTGGCACCTTC.

The chain is built from TRBV9 and TRBJ1-1, with D possibly being TRBD1 (6 bases). V lost 4 bases and J 2 bases, leaving 21 bases between the germline ends. Germline V lookup: CDR1 SGDLS, CDR2 YYNGEE. The CDR3 covers 17 residues. The CDR3 DNA reads TGTGCCAGCAGCTCCCGACAGGTCCAAGTCGGAAACACTGAAGCTTTCTTT. Protein product: CASSSRQVQVGNTEAFF.